This T cell receptor (beta chain) was retrieved from a study of T cells after yellow fever vaccination. The CDR3 covers 14 residues. Germline-derived CDR1 and CDR2 are DFQATT and SNEGSKA (reference sequence). The trim removed 6 bases at V and 3 bases at J, leaving 3 bases unmatched. TCRdb used MiXCR to reprocess the 5' RACE reads, holding one entry per CDR3 protein. The sample lists a few hundred thousand distinct CDR3 sequences, roughly 9% occurring once. The chain uses TRBV20-1 and TRBJ2-3, with 13 positions matching TRBD2. Source: CD4+ T cells sorted from PBMCs, taken 5 days after the yellow fever booster vaccination. This TCR derives from a man aged 18 to 35 who received the YFV17D yellow fever vaccine. This chain's CDR3 is CSAGTSGVTDTQYF. The CDR3 DNA sequence: TGCAGTGCCGGGACTAGCGGGGTAACAGATACGCAGTATTTT.